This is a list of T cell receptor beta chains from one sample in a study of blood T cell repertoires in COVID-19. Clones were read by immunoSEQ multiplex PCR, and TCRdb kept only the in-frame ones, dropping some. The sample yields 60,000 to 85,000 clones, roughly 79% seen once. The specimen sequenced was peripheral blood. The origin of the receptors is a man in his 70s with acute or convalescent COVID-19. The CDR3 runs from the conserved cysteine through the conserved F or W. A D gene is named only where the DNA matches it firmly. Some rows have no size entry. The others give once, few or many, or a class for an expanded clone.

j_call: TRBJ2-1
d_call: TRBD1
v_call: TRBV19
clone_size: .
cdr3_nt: TGTGCCAGTACCGGACAGGGACCCACGAGCTCCTACAATGAGCAGTTCTTC
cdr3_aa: CASTGQGPTSSYNEQFF

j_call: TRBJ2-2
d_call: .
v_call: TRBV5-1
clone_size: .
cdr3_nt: TGCGCCAGCAGCCTAACACAGGGCCTCACCGGGGAGCTGTTTTTT
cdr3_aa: CASSLTQGLTGELFF

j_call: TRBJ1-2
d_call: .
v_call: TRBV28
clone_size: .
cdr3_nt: TGTGCCAGCAGTCCAGGACAGACTAACTATGGCTACACCTTC
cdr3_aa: CASSPGQTNYGYTF

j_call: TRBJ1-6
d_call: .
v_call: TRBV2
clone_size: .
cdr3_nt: TGTGCCAGCAGTGAACGGAGCTCCTATAATTCACCCCTCCACTTT
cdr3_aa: CASSERSSYNSPLHF

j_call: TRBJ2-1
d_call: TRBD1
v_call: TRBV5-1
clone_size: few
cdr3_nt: TGCGCCAGCAGCTGGGCGGGACAGGGGGAATATGAGCAGTTCTTC
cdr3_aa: CASSWAGQGEYEQFF

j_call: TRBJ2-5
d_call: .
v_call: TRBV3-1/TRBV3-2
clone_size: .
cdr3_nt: TGTGCCAGCAGCCAAGGGAGTGCAAGGACCCAGTACTTC
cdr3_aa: CASSQGSARTQYF

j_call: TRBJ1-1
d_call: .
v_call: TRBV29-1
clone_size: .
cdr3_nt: TGCAGCGGCGAACAGGGCGGGAGGACTGAAGCTTTCTTT
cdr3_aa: CSGEQGGRTEAFF

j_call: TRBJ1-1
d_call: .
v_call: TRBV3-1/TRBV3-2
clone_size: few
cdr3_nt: TGTGCCAGCAGCCAAGAAGCGGCAGGGGTTGACACTGAAGCTTTCTTT
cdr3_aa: CASSQEAAGVDTEAFF

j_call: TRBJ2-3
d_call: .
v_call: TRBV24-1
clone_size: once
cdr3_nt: TGTGCCACCAGTGATCCCGCAGGAGGGAGCTTCACAGATACGCAGTATTTT
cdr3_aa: CATSDPAGGSFTDTQYF

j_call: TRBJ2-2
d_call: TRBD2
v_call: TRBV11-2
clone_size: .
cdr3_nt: TGTGCCGCGGGGGGAGTTTTCGGGGAGCTGTTTTTT
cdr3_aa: CAAGGVFGELFF

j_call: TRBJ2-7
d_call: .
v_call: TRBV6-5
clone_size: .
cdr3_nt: TGTGCCAGCAGCCTGGGACACGCGGGCTCCTACGAGCAGTACTTC
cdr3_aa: CASSLGHAGSYEQYF

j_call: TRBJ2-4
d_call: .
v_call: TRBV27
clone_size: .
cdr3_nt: TGTGCCAGCAGCCTGGACATCCTATCCAAAAACATTCAGTACTTC
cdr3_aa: CASSLDILSKNIQYF

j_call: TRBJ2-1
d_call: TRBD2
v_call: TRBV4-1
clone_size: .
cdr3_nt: TGCGCCAGCAGCCAAGGAGAAGCGGGAGAAACCCTCAATGAGCAGTTCTTC
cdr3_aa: CASSQGEAGETLNEQFF

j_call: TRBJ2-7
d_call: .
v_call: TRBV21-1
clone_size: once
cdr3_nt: TGTGCCAGCAGCAAGAGGGGGAAGGGCTCTCACTACGAGCAGTACTTC
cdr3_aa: CASSKRGKGSHYEQYF

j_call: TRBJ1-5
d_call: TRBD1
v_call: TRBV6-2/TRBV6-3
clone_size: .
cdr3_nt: TGTGCCAGCAGCCCGGACAGGGATAGCAATCAGCCCCAGCATTTT
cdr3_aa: CASSPDRDSNQPQHF

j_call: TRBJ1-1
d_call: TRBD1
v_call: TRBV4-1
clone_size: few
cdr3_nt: TGCGCCAGCAGCCAAAGACAGGGGATGATGAACACTGAAGCTTTCTTT
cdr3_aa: CASSQRQGMMNTEAFF

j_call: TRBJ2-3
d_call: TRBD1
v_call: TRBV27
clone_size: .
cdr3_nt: TGTGCCAGCACTCGCCAACTGGGGACAGGGACAGATACGCAGTATTTT
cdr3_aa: CASTRQLGTGTDTQYF

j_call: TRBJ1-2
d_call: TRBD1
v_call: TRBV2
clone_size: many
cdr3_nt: TGTGCCAGCCACCGGGACAGGGGCCTCACCTTCTATGGCTACACCTTC
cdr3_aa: CASHRDRGLTFYGYTF

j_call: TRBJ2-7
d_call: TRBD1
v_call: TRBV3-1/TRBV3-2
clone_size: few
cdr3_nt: TGTGCCAGCAGCAGTATGACAGGGGCAAACGAGCAGTACTTC
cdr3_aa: CASSSMTGANEQYF

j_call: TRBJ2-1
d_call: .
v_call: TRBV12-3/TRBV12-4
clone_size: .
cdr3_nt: TGTGCCAGCAGTTTGGCGGGTTCCAGTCTGGAGTTCTTC
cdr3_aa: CASSLAGSSLEFF

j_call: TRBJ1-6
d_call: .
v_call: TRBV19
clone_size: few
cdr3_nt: TGTGCCAGTAGTATGAGTCTTTCGACTTCCAATTCACCCCTCCACTTT
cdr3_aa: CASSMSLSTSNSPLHF

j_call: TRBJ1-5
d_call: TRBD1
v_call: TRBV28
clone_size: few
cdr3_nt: TGTGCCAGCAAACTTTCCGACAGGGGGAATCAGCCCCAGCATTTT
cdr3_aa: CASKLSDRGNQPQHF

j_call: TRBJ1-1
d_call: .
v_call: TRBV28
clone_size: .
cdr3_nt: TGTGCCAGCAGTTTAGACACGAACACTGAAGCTTTCTTT
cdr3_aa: CASSLDTNTEAFF

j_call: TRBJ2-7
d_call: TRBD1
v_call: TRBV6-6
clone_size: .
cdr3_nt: TGTGCCAGTGGGACAGGGGGGTGGGAGCAGTACTTC
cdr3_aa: CASGTGGWEQYF

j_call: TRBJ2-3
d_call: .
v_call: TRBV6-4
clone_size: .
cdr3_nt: TGTGCCAGCAGTGACTCCGCGGCGTCTAGCACAGATACGCAGTATTTT
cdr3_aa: CASSDSAASSTDTQYF

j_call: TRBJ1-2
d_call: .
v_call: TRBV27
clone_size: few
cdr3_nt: TGTGCCAGCAGTTTGGCGGCAGGGTATGGCTACACCTTC
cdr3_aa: CASSLAAGYGYTF

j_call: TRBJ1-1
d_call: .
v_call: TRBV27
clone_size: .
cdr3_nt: TGTGCCAGCGGGGGCTTTAACACTGAAGCTTTCTTT
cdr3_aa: CASGGFNTEAFF

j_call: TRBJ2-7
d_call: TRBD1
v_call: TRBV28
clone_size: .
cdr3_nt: TGTGCCAGCAGCCCTGGGGACAGGGGGAGGCTGCCCTACGAGCAGTACTTC
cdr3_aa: CASSPGDRGRLPYEQYF

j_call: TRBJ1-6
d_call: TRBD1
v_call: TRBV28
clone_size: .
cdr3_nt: TGTGCCAGCACGGAGGGGACAGGGCGTCGGGCCCTCCACTTT
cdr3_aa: CASTEGTGRRALHF

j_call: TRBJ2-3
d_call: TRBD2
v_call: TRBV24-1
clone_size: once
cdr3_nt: TGTGCCACCAGTGTACTGGTAGCGGGGGGCACAGATACGCAGTATTTT
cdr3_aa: CATSVLVAGGTDTQYF

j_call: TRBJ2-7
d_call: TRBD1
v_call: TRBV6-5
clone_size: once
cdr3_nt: TGTGCCAGCAGTATCAACAGGGGGGAGCAGTACTTC
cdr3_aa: CASSINRGEQYF

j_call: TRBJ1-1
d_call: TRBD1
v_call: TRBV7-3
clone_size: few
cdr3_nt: TGTGCCAGCAGTCCCACAGGGGACACTGAAGCTTTCTTT
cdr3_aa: CASSPTGDTEAFF

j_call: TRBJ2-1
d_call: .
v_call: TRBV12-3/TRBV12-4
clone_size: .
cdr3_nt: TGTGCCAGCAGTTTAGCCAGGGACAATGAGCAGTTCTTC
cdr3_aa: CASSLARDNEQFF

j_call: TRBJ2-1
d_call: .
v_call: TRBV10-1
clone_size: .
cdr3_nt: TGCGCCAGCAGTGAAGGCGCGGGTGGTGAGCAGTTCTTC
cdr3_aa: CASSEGAGGEQFF

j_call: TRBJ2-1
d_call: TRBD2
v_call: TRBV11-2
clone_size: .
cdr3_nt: TGTGCCAGCAGCTTAGGCCTAGCGGGAGGGATGGATGAGCAGTTCTTC
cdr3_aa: CASSLGLAGGMDEQFF

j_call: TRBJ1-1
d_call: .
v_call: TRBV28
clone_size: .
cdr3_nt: TGTGCCAGCAGGATACAGGGAAGGAACACTGAAGCTTTCTTT
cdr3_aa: CASRIQGRNTEAFF

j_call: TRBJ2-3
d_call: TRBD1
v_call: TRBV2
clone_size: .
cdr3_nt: TGTGCCCTCAGCAAAGGACGACAGGGGGCAGATACGCAGTATTTT
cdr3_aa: CALSKGRQGADTQYF

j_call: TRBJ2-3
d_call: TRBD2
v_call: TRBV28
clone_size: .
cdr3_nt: TGTGCCAGCAGTTTATGGACTGGGACTAGCGGCACAGATACGCAGTATTTT
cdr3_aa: CASSLWTGTSGTDTQYF

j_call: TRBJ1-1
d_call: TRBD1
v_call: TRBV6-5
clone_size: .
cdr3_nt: TGTGCCAGCAGAAGGGACAGAAGGAACACTGAAGCTTTCTTT
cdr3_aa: CASRRDRRNTEAFF

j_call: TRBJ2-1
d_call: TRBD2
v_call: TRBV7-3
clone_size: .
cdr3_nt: TGTGCCAGCAGCCGGGGGGTAACTGACAATGAGCAGTTCTTC
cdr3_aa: CASSRGVTDNEQFF

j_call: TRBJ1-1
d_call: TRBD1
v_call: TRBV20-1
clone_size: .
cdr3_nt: TGCAGTGCTAGTGATACAGGGGGAATTGTCAGTGAAGCTTTCTTT
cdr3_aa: CSASDTGGIVSEAFF

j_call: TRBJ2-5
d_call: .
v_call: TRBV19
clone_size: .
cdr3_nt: TGTGCCAGTAGTTCCACTCGTGCCGGGACACCGTACCAAGAGACCCAGTACTTC
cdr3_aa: CASSSTRAGTPYQETQYF

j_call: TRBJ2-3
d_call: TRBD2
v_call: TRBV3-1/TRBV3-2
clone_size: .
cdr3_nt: TGTGCCAGCAGCCGAAAAGCGGGATCCACAGATACGCAGTATTTT
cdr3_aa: CASSRKAGSTDTQYF

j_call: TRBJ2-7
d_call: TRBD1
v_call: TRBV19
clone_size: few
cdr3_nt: TGTGCCAGTAGTCGGGACAGAGTCTACGAGCAGTACTTC
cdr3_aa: CASSRDRVYEQYF

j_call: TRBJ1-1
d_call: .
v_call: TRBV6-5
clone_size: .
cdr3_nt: TGTGCCAGCAGTCCCCAGCGACTGAACACTGAAGCTTTCTTT
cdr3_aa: CASSPQRLNTEAFF

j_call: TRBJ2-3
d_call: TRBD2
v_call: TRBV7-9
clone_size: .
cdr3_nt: TGTGCCAGCAGCGAAAACGCTCGAAGTCTAGCGGGGGGAGATACGCAGTATTTT
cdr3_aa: CASSENARSLAGGDTQYF

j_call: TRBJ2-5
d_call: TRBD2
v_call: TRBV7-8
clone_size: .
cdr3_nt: TGTGCCAGCAGCCCATCTAGCGGGATCCAAGAGACCCAGTACTTC
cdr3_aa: CASSPSSGIQETQYF

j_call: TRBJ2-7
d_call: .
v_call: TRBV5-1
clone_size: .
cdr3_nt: TGCGCCAGTGGTCTCGGACAGAGCTCCTACGAGCAGTACTTC
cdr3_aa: CASGLGQSSYEQYF

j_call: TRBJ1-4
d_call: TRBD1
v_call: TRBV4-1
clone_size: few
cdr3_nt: TGCGCCAGCAGCCCCGGGACAGTGTCTAATGAAAAACTGTTTTTT
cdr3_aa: CASSPGTVSNEKLFF

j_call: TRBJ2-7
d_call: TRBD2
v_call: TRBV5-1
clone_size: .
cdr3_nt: TGCGCCAGCAGCAGCACGGGCGGGAGCTCCTACGAGCAGTACTTC
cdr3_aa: CASSSTGGSSYEQYF

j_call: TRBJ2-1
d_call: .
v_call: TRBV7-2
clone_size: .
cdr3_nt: TGTGCCAGCAGCTTAAACTACTTAATAGAGCAGTTCTTC
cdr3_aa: CASSLNYLIEQFF

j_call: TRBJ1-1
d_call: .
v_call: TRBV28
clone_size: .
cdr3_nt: TGTGCCAGCAGTTTTCAGGGTAAGGGAAACACTGAAGCTTTCTTT
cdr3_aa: CASSFQGKGNTEAFF